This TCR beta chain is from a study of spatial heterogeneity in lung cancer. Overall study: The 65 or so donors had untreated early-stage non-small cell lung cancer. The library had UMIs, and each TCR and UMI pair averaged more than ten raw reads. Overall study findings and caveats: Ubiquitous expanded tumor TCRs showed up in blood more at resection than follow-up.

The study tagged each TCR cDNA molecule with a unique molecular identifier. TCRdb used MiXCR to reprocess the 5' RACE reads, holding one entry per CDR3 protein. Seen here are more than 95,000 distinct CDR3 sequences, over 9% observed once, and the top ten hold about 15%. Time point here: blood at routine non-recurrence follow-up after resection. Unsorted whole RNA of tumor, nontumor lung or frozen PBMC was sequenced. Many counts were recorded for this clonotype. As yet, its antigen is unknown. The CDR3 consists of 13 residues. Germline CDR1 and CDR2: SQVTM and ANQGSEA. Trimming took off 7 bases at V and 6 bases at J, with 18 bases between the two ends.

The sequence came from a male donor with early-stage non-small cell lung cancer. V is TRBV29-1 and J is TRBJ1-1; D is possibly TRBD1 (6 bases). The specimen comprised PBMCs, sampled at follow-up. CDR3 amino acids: CSGKSQGGSEAFF. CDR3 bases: TGCAGCGGTAAGTCACAGGGAGGCTCTGAAGCTTTCTTT.